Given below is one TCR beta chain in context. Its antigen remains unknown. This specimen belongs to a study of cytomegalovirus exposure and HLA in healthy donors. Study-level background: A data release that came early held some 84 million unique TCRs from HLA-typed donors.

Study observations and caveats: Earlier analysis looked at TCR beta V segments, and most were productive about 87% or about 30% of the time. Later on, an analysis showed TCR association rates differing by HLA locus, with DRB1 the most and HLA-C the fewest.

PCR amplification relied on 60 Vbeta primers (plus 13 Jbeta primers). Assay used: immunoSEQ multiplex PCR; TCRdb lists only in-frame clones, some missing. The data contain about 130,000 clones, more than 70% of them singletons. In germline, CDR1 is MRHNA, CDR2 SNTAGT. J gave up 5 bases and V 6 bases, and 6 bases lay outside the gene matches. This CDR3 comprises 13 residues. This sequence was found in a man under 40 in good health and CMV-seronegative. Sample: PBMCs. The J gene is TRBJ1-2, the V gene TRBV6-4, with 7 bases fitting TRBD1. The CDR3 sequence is CASSEGQSYGYTF. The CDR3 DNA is TGTGCCAGCAGCGAGGGACAGTCATATGGCTACACCTTC.